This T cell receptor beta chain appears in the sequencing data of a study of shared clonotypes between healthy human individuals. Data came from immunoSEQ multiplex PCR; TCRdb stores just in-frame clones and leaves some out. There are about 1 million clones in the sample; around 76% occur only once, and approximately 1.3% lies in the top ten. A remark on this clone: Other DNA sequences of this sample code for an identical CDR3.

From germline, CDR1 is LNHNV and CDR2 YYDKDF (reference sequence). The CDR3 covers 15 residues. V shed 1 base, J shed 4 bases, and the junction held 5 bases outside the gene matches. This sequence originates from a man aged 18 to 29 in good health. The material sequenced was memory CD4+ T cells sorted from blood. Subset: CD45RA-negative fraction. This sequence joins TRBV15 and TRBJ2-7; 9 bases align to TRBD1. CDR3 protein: CATSRGGTGIYEQYF. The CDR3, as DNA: TGTGCCACCAGCAGAGGGGGGACAGGGATTTACGAGCAGTACTTC.